This TCR beta chain comes out of a study of response to subunit inactivated influenza vaccine. The CDR3 totals 16 residues. The ends lost 5 bases at V and 0 bases at J; junction bases unmatched: 1. Per the germline V gene, CDR1 is LGHNA and CDR2 is YNFKEQ. TCRdb processed the RT-PCR reads anew with MiXCR; each CDR3 protein has one entry. In the table there are about 500,000 distinct CDR3 sequences, roughly 7.9% of which are singletons. The sequences come from PBMCs from blood, collected roughly 24 months after vaccination. The clonotype comes from a man between 45 and 75 years old who received an inactivated influenza vaccine. This sequence joins TRBV4-2 and TRBJ2-4; 13 nucleotides align to TRBD2. The CDR3 loop reads CASSTSGGVAKNIQYF. The CDR3 nucleotides are TGTGCCAGCAGCACTAGCGGGGGGGTAGCCAAAAACATTCAGTACTTC.